This TCR beta chain was found in a study of response to subunit inactivated influenza vaccine. TCRdb passed the RT-PCR reads through MiXCR, listing each CDR3 protein once. The sample has 500,000 to 600,000 distinct CDR3 sequences; 10% to 15% are singletons. This clonotype showed up just a few times. Trimming took 8 bases from V and 8 from J, leaving 19 bases between them. Germline CDR1 reads SNHLY; CDR2 reads FYNNEI. This CDR3 is built from 14 residues. The chain links TRBV2 to TRBJ2-4, with D perhaps matching TRBD1 or TRBD2 (6 bases each). The starting material was PBMCs from blood, obtained on the day of vaccination. This clonotype was sampled from a man aged 45-65 years who received an inactivated influenza vaccine. The CDR3 loop is CASSTGTTGDIQYF. The CDR3 DNA sequence: TGTGCCAGCTCGACCGGGACAACGGGGGACATTCAGTACTTC.